What follows is one TCR beta chain and its context. In the authors' methods: Using reference gene primer amplification, nucleated cell counts were estimated. Measured with immunoSEQ multiplex PCR; TCRdb has only the in-frame clones, and not every one. Clonal size and the V and J genes are those of that table, whereas D and trimming came from the DNA. The sample has tens of thousands of clones, 85% to 90% seen once; the top ten hold 8.5%. The data are from a study of blood T cell repertoires in COVID-19. As for the study in general: Samples representing acute and convalescent COVID-19 were sourced from the United States, Italy and Spain. T cells, B-cell-depleted T cells, or PBMCs provided the cDNA or gDNA that served as material.

Germline assignment: CDR1 SSHAT and CDR2 FNYEAQ (reference sequence). There are 15 residues in the CDR3. V was clipped by 4 bases and J by 7 bases; unmatched bases: 10. The clonotype originates from a man in his fifties or sixties with active COVID-19. V is TRBV7-7 and J is TRBJ2-7, with TRBD2 identical over 10 bases. What was sequenced was peripheral blood. The CDR3 loop reads CASSSFLAGVSEQYF. The CDR3 DNA sequence: TGTGCCAGCAGCTCATTTCTAGCGGGAGTATCGGAGCAGTACTTC.